Listed below are T cell receptor beta chains from one sample, sequenced in a study of blood T cells in healthy people across ages. In TCRdb, the 5' RACE reads were re-called with MiXCR into one record per CDR3 protein. This table holds 1.5 million to 2 million distinct CDR3 sequences, about 30% found once. The source material was blood. The receptors derive from a woman younger than 45 in good health. CDR3s include the opening cysteine and the closing phenylalanine or tryptophan. D genes are given only for firm matches. Size is stated for part of the rows, as once, few or many counts, or as a class when the clone is expanded.

J gene | V gene | clone size | D gene | CDR3 protein | CDR3 DNA
TRBJ1-5 | TRBV28 | NA | NA | CASSPRRMSNQPQHF | TGTGCCAGCAGTCCCCGGAGGATGTCGAATCAGCCCCAGCATTTT
TRBJ2-1 | TRBV9 | NA | TRBD2 | CASGDRTSEGNEQFF | TGTGCCAGCGGCGACCGGACTAGCGAGGGCAATGAGCAGTTCTTC
TRBJ1-1 | TRBV2 | NA | NA | CASSAQVDTEAFF | TGTGCCAGCAGTGCACAGGTGGACACTGAAGCTTTCTTT
TRBJ2-7 | TRBV2 | NA | NA | CASSEVLALKGVVYF | TGTGCCAGCAGTGAAGTTCTAGCGCTCAAGGGTGTGGTGTACTTC
TRBJ2-2 | TRBV4-3 | few | TRBD2 | CASTQLAGGPNTGELFF | TGCGCCAGCACCCAACTAGCGGGAGGGCCCAACACCGGGGAGCTGTTTTTT
TRBJ1-5 | TRBV18 | few | NA | CASSPYGGNQPQHF | TGTGCCAGCTCACCATATGGGGGCAATCAGCCCCAGCATTTT
TRBJ1-1 | TRBV29-1 | NA | NA | CSVMSTGWTEAFF | TGCAGCGTTATGAGTACAGGGTGGACTGAAGCTTTCTTT
TRBJ2-2 | TRBV28 | NA | NA | CASSFDSTGELFF | TGTGCCAGCAGTTTTGACTCAACCGGGGAGCTGTTTTTT
TRBJ2-4 | TRBV10-1 | few | NA | CAIIGTTLTDKNIQYF | TGCGCCATCATTGGAACTACCCTAACGGACAAAAACATTCAGTACTTC
TRBJ1-2 | TRBV4-2 | many | NA | CASSQDFGDLGYTF | TGTGCCAGCAGCCAAGACTTCGGGGATCTAGGCTACACCTTC
TRBJ2-5 | TRBV20-1 | NA | NA | CSALGLAGGETQYF | TGCAGTGCGTTAGGGCTAGCAGGAGGAGAGACCCAGTACTTC
TRBJ2-1 | TRBV20-1 | NA | TRBD2 | CSAESSGRSYNEQFF | TGCAGTGCTGAATCTAGCGGGAGATCCTACAATGAGCAGTTCTTC
TRBJ2-1 | TRBV7-8 | NA | TRBD1 | CASSPDRFLGQFF | TGTGCCAGCAGCCCGGACAGGTTTCTTGGGCAGTTCTTC
TRBJ2-2 | TRBV5-1 | NA | NA | CASSLVGRNTGELFF | TGCGCCAGCAGCTTGGTCGGGAGGAACACCGGGGAGCTGTTTTTT
TRBJ2-3 | TRBV20-1 | few | TRBD1 | CSAFPGTGKADTQYF | TGCAGTGCTTTTCCCGGGACAGGGAAAGCAGATACGCAGTATTTT
TRBJ2-1 | TRBV20-1 | few | NA | CSARDRLGGSFSDYNEQFF | TGCAGTGCTAGAGATCGTCTCGGGGGATCATTTTCGGACTACAATGAGCAGTTCTTC
TRBJ2-7 | TRBV11-2 | many | TRBD2 | CASSLLAANEQYF | TGTGCCAGCAGCTTACTAGCGGCTAACGAGCAGTACTTC
TRBJ1-2 | TRBV28 | NA | NA | CASWDRPYGYTF | TGTGCCAGCTGGGACCGACCCTATGGCTACACCTTC
TRBJ2-4 | TRBV5-5 | many | NA | CASSLGGQNIQYF | TGTGCCAGCAGCTTGGGGGGGCAAAACATTCAGTACTTC
TRBJ2-5 | TRBV12-3/TRBV12-4 | few | NA | CASSFSFQEPQYF | TGTGCCAGCAGTTTTAGCTTTCAAGAGCCCCAGTACTTC
TRBJ2-5 | TRBV20-1 | NA | NA | CSARGGWGEQETQYF | TGCAGTGCTAGAGGCGGGTGGGGAGAACAAGAGACCCAGTACTTC
TRBJ2-5 | TRBV29-1 | NA | NA | CSVEEGAGTQYF | TGCAGCGTTGAAGAGGGGGCCGGGACCCAGTACTTC
TRBJ2-3 | TRBV7-9 | NA | NA | CASSLAEGGGPDTQYF | TGTGCCAGCAGCTTAGCCGAGGGAGGGGGCCCAGATACGCAGTATTTT
TRBJ1-1 | TRBV10-2 | NA | NA | CASSESTRLDTEAFF | TGCGCCAGCAGTGAGTCTACAAGACTGGACACTGAAGCTTTCTTT
TRBJ2-1 | TRBV4-1 | few | NA | CASTEEGRHQFF | TGCGCCAGCACCGAAGAGGGGCGCCATCAGTTCTTC
TRBJ2-5 | TRBV15 | NA | NA | CATSSLTGLETQYF | TGTGCCACCAGCAGTCTTACAGGGCTCGAGACCCAGTACTTC
TRBJ2-4 | TRBV4-2 | many | NA | CASSQGDGMLAKNIQYF | TGTGCCAGCAGCCAAGGAGACGGAATGCTAGCCAAAAACATTCAGTACTTC
TRBJ2-7 | TRBV3-1 | many | NA | CASSQDLGEQYF | TGCGCCAGCAGCCAAGATTTGGGCGAGCAGTACTTC
TRBJ2-3 | TRBV5-5 | NA | NA | CASSFSPGTAYSTDTQYF | TGTGCCAGCAGCTTCAGTCCCGGGACCGCCTATAGCACAGATACGCAGTATTTT
TRBJ2-3 | TRBV18 | few | TRBD1 | CASSPLRQGDTDTQYF | TGTGCCAGCTCACCACTGAGACAGGGGGACACAGATACGCAGTATTTT
TRBJ2-7 | TRBV29-1 | many | TRBD1 | CSVEIPDREANEQYF | TGCAGCGTTGAAATCCCGGACAGGGAAGCAAACGAGCAGTACTTC
TRBJ2-5 | TRBV5-1 | many | NA | CASSSGSKETQYF | TGCGCCAGCAGCTCGGGATCCAAAGAGACCCAGTACTTC
TRBJ2-5 | TRBV7-9 | many | TRBD2 | CASSPNQWTRETQYF | TGTGCCAGCAGCCCGAACCAGTGGACTAGGGAGACCCAGTACTTC